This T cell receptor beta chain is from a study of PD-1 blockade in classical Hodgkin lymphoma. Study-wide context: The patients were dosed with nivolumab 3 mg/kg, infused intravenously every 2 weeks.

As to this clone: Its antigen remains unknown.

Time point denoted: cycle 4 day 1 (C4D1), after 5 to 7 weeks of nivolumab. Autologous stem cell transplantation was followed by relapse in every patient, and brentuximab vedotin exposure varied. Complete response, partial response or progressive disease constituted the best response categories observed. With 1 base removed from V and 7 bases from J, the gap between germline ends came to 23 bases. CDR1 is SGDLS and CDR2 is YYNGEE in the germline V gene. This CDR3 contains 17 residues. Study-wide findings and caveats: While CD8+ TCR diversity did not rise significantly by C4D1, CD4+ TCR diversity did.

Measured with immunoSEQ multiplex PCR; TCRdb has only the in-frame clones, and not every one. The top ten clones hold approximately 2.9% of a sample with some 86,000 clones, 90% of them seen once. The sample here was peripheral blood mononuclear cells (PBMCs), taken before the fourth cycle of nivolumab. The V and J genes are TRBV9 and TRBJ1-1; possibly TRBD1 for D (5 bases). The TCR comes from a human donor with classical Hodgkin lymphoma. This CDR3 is CASSVSRQTRGEGEAFF. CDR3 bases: TGTGCCAGCAGCGTATCCCGTCAGACTCGGGGGGAGGGTGAAGCTTTCTTT.